These 6 T cell receptor beta chains share one sample of origin, sequenced in a study of T cell repertoires in ileal Crohn's disease. Data came from immunoSEQ multiplex PCR; TCRdb stores just in-frame clones and leaves some out. The sample contains approximately 12,000 clones, 65% to 80% of which appear only once. Sequenced: ileal tissue. The source is an adult with Crohn's disease.

This clone showed up just once. At one end, the junction sequence differs from germline, possibly due to a read error. This CDR3 is CASSFAEGQGGKVF. As DNA, the CDR3 is TGTGCCAGCAGTTTCGCGGAGGGCCAGGGAGGCAAGGTCTTC. The gene calls are TRBV27 and TRBJ2-1; tentative D call: TRBD2 (6 bases). CDR1 is MNHEY and CDR2 is SMNVEV in the germline V gene (reference sequence). CDR3 length: 14 amino acids.

In its sample, this clone was seen once. J is TRBJ1-5 and V is TRBV5-1, with D possibly matching TRBD1 (6 bases). Deletions cut 5 bases from V and 2 bases from J, with 14 bases between. CDR1 is SGHRS and CDR2 is YFSETQ in the germline V gene. The CDR3 sequence is 15 residues long. The CDR3 nucleotides are TGCGCCAGCAGACGTGGACAGTCCCGCAATCAGCCCCAGCATTTT. This translates into CASRRGQSRNQPQHF.

V gene TRBV6-5 combines with J gene TRBJ2-7, with D possibly being TRBD1 (5 bases). The CDR3 consists of 14 residues. V lost 0 bases to trimming and J lost 7 bases, with 13 bases between them. Germline V gene lookup returns CDR1 MNHEY and CDR2 SVGAGI. The chain's CDR3 is CASSYSFPAGEQYF. CDR3 nucleotides: TGTGCCAGCAGTTACTCTTTTCCGGCAGGGGAGCAGTACTTC.

The V and J genes are TRBV2 and TRBJ1-4; D is undetermined. The CDR3 has 13 amino acids. Germline V gene sequence: CDR1 SNHLY, CDR2 FYNNEI. V shed 8 bases and J shed 2 bases, with 9 bases lying between them. In DNA form, the CDR3 reads TGTGCCAGCGCCTATAATACTAATGAAAAACTGTTTTTT. It encodes CASAYNTNEKLFF.

This chain links TRBV7-9 with TRBJ1-1; D possibly corresponds to TRBD1 (5 bases). The V end was cut by 4 bases, the J end by 9 bases, with 12 bases between. Germline loops: CDR1 SEHNR, CDR2 FQNEAQ (reference sequence). This CDR3 region has 12 residues. CDR3 nucleotide sequence: TGTGCCAGCAGCTACCAGACAGCCCAAGCTTTCTTT. Its translation: CASSYQTAQAFF.

The chain joins TRBV11-2 to TRBJ1-1; tentatively, D is TRBD1 (5 bases). V was trimmed by 0 bases and J by 3 bases, leaving 11 bases between them. Germline lookup yields CDR1 SGHAT and CDR2 FQNNGV. This CDR3 spans 15 amino acids. The CDR3 protein is CASSLDRGGDTEAFF. CDR3 coding DNA: TGTGCCAGCAGCTTAGATCGGGGAGGGGACACTGAAGCTTTCTTT.